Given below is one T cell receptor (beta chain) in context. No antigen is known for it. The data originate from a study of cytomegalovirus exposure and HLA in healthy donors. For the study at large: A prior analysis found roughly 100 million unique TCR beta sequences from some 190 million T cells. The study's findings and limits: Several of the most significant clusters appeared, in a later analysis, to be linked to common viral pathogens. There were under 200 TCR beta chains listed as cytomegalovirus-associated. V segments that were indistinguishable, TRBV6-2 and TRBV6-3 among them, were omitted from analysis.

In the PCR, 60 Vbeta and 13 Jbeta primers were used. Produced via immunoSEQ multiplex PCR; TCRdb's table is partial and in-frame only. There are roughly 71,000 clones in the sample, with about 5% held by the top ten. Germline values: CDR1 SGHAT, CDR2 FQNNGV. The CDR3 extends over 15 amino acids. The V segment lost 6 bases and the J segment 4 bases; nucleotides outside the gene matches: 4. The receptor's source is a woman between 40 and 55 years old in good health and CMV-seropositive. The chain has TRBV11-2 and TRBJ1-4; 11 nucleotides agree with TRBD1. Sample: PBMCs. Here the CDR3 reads CASRRTGGGNEKLFF. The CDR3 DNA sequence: TGTGCCAGCAGACGGACAGGGGGCGGTAATGAAAAACTGTTTTTT.